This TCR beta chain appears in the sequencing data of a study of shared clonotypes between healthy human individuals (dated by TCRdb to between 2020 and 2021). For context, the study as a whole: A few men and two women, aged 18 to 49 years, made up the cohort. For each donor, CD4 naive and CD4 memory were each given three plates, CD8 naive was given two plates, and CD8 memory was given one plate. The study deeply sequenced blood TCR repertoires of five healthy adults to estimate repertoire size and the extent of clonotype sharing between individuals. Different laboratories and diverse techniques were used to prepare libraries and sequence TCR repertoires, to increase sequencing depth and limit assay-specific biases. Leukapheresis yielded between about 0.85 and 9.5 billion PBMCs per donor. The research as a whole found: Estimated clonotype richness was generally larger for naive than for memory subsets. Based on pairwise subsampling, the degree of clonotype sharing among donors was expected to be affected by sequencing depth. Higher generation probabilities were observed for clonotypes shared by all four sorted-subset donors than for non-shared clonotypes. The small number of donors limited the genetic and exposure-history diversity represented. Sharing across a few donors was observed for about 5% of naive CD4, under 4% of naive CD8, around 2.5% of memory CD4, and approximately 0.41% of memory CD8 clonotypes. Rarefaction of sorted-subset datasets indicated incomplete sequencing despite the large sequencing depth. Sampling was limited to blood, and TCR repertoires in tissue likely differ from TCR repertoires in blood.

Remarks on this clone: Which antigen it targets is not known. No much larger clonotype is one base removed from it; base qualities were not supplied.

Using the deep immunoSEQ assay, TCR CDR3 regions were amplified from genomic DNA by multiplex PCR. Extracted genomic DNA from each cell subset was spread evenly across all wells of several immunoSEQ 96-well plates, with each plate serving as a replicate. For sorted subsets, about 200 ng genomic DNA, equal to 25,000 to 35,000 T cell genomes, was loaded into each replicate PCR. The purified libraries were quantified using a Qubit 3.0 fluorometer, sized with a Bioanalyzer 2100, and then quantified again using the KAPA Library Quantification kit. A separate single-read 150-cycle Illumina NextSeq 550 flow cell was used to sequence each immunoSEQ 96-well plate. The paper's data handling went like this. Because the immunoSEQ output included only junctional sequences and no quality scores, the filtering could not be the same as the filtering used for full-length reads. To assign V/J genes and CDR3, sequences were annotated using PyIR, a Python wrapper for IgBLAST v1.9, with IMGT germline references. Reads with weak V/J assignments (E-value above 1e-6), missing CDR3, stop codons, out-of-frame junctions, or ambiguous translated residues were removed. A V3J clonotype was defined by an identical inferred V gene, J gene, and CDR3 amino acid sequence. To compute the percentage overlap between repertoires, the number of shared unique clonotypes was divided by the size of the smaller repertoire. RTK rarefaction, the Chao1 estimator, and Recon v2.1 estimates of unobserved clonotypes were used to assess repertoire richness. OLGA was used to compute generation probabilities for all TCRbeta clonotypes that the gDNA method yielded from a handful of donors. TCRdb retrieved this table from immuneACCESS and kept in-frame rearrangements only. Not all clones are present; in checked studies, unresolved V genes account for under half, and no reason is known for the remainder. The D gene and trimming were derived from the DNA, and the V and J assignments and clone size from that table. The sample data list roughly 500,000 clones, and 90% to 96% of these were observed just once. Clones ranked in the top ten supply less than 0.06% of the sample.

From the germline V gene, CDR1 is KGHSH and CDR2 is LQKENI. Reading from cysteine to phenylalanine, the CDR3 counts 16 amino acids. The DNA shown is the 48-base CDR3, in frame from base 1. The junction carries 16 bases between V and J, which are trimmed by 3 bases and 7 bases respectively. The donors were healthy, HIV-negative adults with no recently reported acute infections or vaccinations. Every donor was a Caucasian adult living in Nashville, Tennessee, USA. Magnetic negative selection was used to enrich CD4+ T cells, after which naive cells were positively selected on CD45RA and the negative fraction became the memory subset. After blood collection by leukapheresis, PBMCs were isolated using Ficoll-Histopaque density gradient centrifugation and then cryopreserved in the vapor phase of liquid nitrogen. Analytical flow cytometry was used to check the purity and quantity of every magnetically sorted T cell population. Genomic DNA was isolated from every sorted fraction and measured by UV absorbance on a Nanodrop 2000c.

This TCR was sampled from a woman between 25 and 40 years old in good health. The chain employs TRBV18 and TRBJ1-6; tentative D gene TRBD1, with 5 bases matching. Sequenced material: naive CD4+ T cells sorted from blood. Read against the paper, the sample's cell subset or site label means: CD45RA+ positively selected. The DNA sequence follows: TGTGCCAGCTCACCCCAGGGCCTAGCGGGCAATTCACCCCTCCACTTT. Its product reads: CASSPQGLAGNSPLHF.